A selection of T cell receptor beta chains follows, all from one sample in a study of T cell responses to AZD1222 COVID-19 vaccine. The data were produced by immunoSEQ multiplex PCR, yet TCRdb's version contains in-frame clones alone and is incomplete. The repertoire has 75,000 to 100,000 clones, around nine tenths of them found once; the top ten carry about 12%. Here the sequenced sample was peripheral blood, taken on day 0 of AZD1222 vaccination. Receptors originate from an adult in good health. Both conserved end residues are part of each CDR3. The D gene is left open where the match is weak. The size field is filled for only some rows; it gives once, few, many or a size class.

>14|TRBJ2-2|TRBV6-5|-|-
CASRVEEYTGELFF
TGTGCCAGCAGAGTCGAGGAGTACACCGGGGAGCTGTTTTTT
>14|TRBJ2-7|TRBV10-2|-|-
CASSDPGDAYEQYF
TGCGCCAGCAGTGACCCGGGGGATGCCTACGAGCAGTACTTC
>16|TRBJ1-5|TRBV5-8|-|-
CASSLVSGADNQPQHF
TGTGCCAGCAGCTTGGTTTCGGGGGCGGACAATCAGCCCCAGCATTTT
>16|TRBJ2-7|TRBV6-5|TRBD1|-
CASSYSPPDRGYEQYF
TGTGCCAGCAGTTACTCTCCCCCGGACAGGGGATACGAGCAGTACTTC
>13|TRBJ1-2|TRBV6-5|TRBD1|once
CASSYPTGGGYTF
TGTGCCAGCAGTTACCCGACAGGGGGCGGCTACACCTTC
>16|TRBJ2-3|TRBV19|TRBD1|-
CASSQGGQGVADTQYF
TGTGCCAGTAGTCAAGGGGGACAGGGTGTGGCAGATACGCAGTATTTT
>16|TRBJ2-7|TRBV6-2/TRBV6-3|-|-
CASSYIWTVGSYEQYF
TGTGCCAGCAGTTACATTTGGACAGTTGGATCCTACGAGCAGTACTTC
>13|TRBJ2-5|TRBV29-1|-|once
CSVGTHRTETQYF
TGCAGCGTGGGGACACACAGGACGGAGACCCAGTACTTC
>15|TRBJ2-7|TRBV7-2|TRBD1|-
CASRRNPTGSYEQYF
TGTGCCAGCAGAAGAAATCCGACAGGGTCCTACGAGCAGTACTTC
>13|TRBJ1-2|TRBV6-2/TRBV6-3|-|-
CASSYMTTGGYTF
TGTGCCAGCAGTTACATGACGACGGGAGGCTACACCTTC
>14|TRBJ1-6|TRBV3-1/TRBV3-2|-|-
CASSQPAYNSPLHF
TGTGCCAGCAGCCAGCCGGCATATAATTCACCCCTCCACTTT
>12|TRBJ2-3|TRBV29-1|-|once
CSVVRDSDTQYF
TGCAGCGTTGTCAGGGACTCAGATACGCAGTATTTT
>15|TRBJ2-3|TRBV30|-|once
CAWSVAGTSTDTQYF
TGTGCCTGGAGTGTGGCGGGAACTAGCACAGATACGCAGTATTTT
>16|TRBJ1-6|TRBV10-3|-|-
CAISPGGGLGDSPLHF
TGTGCCATCAGCCCCGGAGGGGGACTCGGCGATTCACCCCTCCACTTT
>15|TRBJ1-5|TRBV7-8|-|-
CASSSGTAAGQPQHF
TGTGCCAGCAGCTCTGGGACCGCGGCGGGTCAGCCCCAGCATTTT
>13|TRBJ1-2|TRBV6-4|-|-
CASRAGAGYGYTF
TGTGCCAGCAGGGCAGGGGCAGGCTATGGCTACACCTTC
>15|TRBJ1-2|TRBV7-2|-|-
CASSEEPGQEGGYTF
TGTGCCAGCAGCGAAGAACCGGGTCAAGAGGGAGGCTACACCTTC
>14|TRBJ1-5|TRBV19|-|-
CASRTRDSNQPQHF
TGTGCCAGTAGAACCCGGGACAGCAATCAGCCCCAGCATTTT
>14|TRBJ1-6|TRBV18|TRBD1|-
CASSTGTGESPLHF
TGTGCCAGCTCAACCGGGACAGGGGAGTCACCCCTCCACTTT
>14|TRBJ1-6|TRBV19|-|-
CASSILHYNSPLHF
TGTGCCAGTAGTATACTTCACTATAATTCACCCCTCCACTTT
>13|TRBJ1-1|TRBV27|TRBD1|-
CASSLYRGDEAFF
TGTGCCAGCAGTTTATACAGGGGGGATGAAGCTTTCTTT
>16|TRBJ2-1|TRBV18|TRBD2|-
CASSPPKRDSYNEQFF
TGTGCCAGCTCACCACCGAAGCGGGACTCCTACAATGAGCAGTTCTTC
>15|TRBJ2-7|TRBV18|TRBD2|-
CASSPASGDRYEQYF
TGTGCCAGCTCACCTGCTAGCGGAGATCGCTACGAGCAGTACTTC
>15|TRBJ1-6|TRBV25-1|-|-
CASSESVGLSSPLHF
TGTGCCAGCAGTGAATCTGTGGGGCTTTCTTCACCCCTCCACTTT
>15|TRBJ2-7|TRBV6-5|TRBD2|-
CASSRTSGGNGEQYF
TGTGCCAGCAGTAGGACTAGCGGGGGAAATGGCGAGCAGTACTTC
>17|TRBJ1-6|TRBV7-8|-|-
CASSLARGGNLGSPLHF
TGTGCCAGCAGCTTAGCCAGGGGCGGGAATTTAGGCTCACCCCTCCACTTT
>18|TRBJ1-5|TRBV6-1|TRBD1|-
CASSARGLLVIPNQPQHF
TGTGCCAGCAGTGCCAGGGGGCTGCTCGTGATTCCCAATCAGCCCCAGCATTTT
>16|TRBJ2-7|TRBV5-4|TRBD2|-
CASSLGAGAKVHEQYF
TGTGCCAGCAGCTTGGGGGCGGGAGCAAAGGTCCACGAGCAGTACTTC
>15|TRBJ2-5|TRBV5-1|-|-
CASSLSSASSETQYF
TGCGCCAGCAGCTTGTCGAGCGCTTCGTCCGAGACCCAGTACTTC
>14|TRBJ1-2|TRBV3-1/TRBV3-2|TRBD1|-
CASSQAGQIYGYTF
TGTGCCAGCAGCCAAGCGGGACAGATCTATGGCTACACCTTC
>15|TRBJ1-1|TRBV25-1|-|-
CASSEGNLRSTEAFF
TGTGCCAGCAGTGAAGGGAACCTGAGGAGCACTGAAGCTTTCTTT
>15|TRBJ2-3|TRBV4-2|TRBD1|-
CASSQEYRGGDTQYF
TGTGCCAGCAGCCAAGAGTACAGGGGCGGAGATACGCAGTATTTT
>15|TRBJ1-6|TRBV6-1|-|-
CASTPQGFGNSPLHF
TGTGCCAGCACCCCGCAGGGATTCGGGAATTCACCCCTCCACTTT
>12|TRBJ2-1|TRBV7-9|-|-
CASSHNRGEQFF
TGTGCCAGCAGCCACAATAGAGGTGAGCAGTTCTTC
>15|TRBJ1-6|TRBV7-2|-|-
CASRLSGTTNSPLHF
TGTGCCAGCAGGTTAAGCGGGACCACTAATTCACCCCTCCACTTT
>15|TRBJ2-2|TRBV3-1/TRBV3-2|-|-
CASSQDKGISGELFF
TGTGCCAGCAGCCAAGATAAGGGTATCAGCGGGGAGCTGTTTTTT
>16|TRBJ2-1|TRBV29-1|TRBD2|-
CSVEDPGTSSYNEQFF
TGCAGCGTTGAAGATCCAGGGACTAGTAGCTACAATGAGCAGTTCTTC
>13|TRBJ2-2|TRBV7-2|-|-
CATRPGDTGELFF
TGTGCCACACGACCAGGGGACACCGGGGAGCTGTTTTTT
>13|TRBJ2-3|TRBV18|-|-
CASSSDDTDTQYF
TGTGCCAGCTCCTCCGACGACACAGATACGCAGTATTTT
>12|TRBJ2-1|TRBV2|-|-
CASRPLGNEQFF
TGTGCCAGCAGGCCTCTGGGCAATGAGCAGTTCTTC
>18|TRBJ1-1|TRBV4-1|-|-
CASSQPGRMDMMNTEAFF
TGCGCCAGCAGCCAACCCGGAAGAATGGACATGATGAACACTGAAGCTTTCTTT
>15|TRBJ2-3|TRBV6-5|-|-
CASRPQGIDTDTQYF
TGTGCCAGCAGGCCACAGGGTATAGACACAGATACGCAGTATTTT
>12|TRBJ2-7|TRBV28|-|-
CASSTTPYEQYF
TGTGCCAGCAGCACCACGCCCTACGAGCAGTACTTC
>12|TRBJ1-2|TRBV28|-|-
CASELEVGGYTF
TGTGCCAGCGAGTTGGAGGTAGGAGGCTACACCTTC
>12|TRBJ2-3|TRBV12-3/TRBV12-4|-|-
CASSSYGDTQYF
TGTGCCAGCAGTTCCTACGGGGATACGCAGTATTTT
>16|TRBJ2-7|TRBV18|TRBD1|-
CASSPGTAATSYEQYF
TGTGCCAGCTCACCCGGGACAGCGGCCACCTCCTACGAGCAGTACTTC
>13|TRBJ2-7|TRBV29-1|-|-
CSVGPNRDHEQYF
TGCAGCGTTGGACCAAACAGGGACCACGAGCAGTACTTC
>14|TRBJ1-1|TRBV14|-|once
CASSPNQGRTEAFF
TGTGCCAGCAGCCCGAATCAGGGGAGGACTGAAGCTTTCTTT
>16|TRBJ1-3|TRBV25-1|-|-
CASSGGAWVSGNTIYF
TGTGCCAGCAGTGGGGGGGCGTGGGTCTCTGGAAACACCATATATTTT
>20|TRBJ2-6|TRBV19|TRBD2|-
CASSFTGTSGGSSGANVLTF
TGTGCCAGTAGTTTCACTGGGACTAGCGGGGGGTCCTCTGGGGCCAACGTCCTGACTTTC